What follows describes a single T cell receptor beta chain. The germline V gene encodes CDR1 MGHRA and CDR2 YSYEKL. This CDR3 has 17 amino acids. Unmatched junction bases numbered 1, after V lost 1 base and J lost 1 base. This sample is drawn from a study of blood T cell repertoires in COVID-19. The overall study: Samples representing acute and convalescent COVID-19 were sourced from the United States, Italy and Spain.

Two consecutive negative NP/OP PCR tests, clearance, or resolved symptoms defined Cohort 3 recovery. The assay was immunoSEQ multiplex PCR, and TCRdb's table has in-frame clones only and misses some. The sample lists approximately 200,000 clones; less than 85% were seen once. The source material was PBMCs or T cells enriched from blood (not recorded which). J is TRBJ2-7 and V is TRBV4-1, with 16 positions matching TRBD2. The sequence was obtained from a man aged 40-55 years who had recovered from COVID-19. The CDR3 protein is CASSQGGLAGGSYEQYF. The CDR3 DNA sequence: TGCGCCAGCAGCCAAGGGGGACTAGCGGGAGGGTCCTACGAGCAGTACTTC.